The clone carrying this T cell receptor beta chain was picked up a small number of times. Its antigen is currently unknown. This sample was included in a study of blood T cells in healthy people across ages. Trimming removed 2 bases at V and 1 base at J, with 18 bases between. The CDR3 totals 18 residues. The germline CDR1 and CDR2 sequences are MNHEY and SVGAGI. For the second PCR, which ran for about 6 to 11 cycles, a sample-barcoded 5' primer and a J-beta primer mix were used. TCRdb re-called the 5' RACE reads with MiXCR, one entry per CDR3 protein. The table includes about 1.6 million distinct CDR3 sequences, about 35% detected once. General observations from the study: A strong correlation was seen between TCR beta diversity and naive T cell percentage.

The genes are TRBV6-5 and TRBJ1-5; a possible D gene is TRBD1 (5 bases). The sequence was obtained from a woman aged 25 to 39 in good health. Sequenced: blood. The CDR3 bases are TGTGCCAGCAGTTACGCTATCCGGGGGGTTGTCAGCAATCAGCCCCAGCATTTT. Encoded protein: CASSYAIRGVVSNQPQHF.